This T cell receptor beta chain is from a study of cytomegalovirus exposure and HLA in healthy donors. The CDR3 is made up of 12 amino acids. In germline, CDR1 is SGHRS, CDR2 YFSETQ. With V trimmed by 10 bases and J by 6 bases, 4 bases remained unmatched. Repertoires were generated with immunoSEQ multiplex PCR, while TCRdb's copy carries only in-frame clones and drops some. This sample has about 130,000 clones; approximately 89% occur once, and the top ten carry approximately 1.2%. Sequencing used PBMCs. The receptor was isolated from a woman between 18 and 30 years old in good health and CMV-seronegative. This rearrangement joins TRBV5-1 to TRBJ2-1; 10 nucleotides line up with TRBD1. CDR3 sequence: CAGDRGLNEQFF. CDR3 in DNA: TGCGCCGGAGACAGGGGGCTCAATGAGCAGTTCTTC.